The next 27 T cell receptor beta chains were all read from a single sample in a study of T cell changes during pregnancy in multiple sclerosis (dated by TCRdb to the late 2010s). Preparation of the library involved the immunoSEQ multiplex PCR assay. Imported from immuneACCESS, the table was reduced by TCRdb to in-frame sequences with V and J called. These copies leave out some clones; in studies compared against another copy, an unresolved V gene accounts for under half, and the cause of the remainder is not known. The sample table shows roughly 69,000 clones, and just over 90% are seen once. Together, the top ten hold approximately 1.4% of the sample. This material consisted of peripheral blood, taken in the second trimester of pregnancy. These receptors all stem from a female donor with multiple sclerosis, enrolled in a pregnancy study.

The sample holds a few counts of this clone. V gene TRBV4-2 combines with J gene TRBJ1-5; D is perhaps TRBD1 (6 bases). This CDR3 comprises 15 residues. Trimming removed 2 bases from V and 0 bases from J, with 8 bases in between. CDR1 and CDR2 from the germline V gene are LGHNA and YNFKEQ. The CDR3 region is CASSQPDSSNQPQHF. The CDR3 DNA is TGTGCCAGCAGCCAACCGGACAGTAGCAATCAGCCCCAGCATTTT.

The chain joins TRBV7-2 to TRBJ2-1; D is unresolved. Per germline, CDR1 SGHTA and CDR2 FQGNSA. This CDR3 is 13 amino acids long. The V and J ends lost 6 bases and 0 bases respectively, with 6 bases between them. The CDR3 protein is CASSRDSYNEQFF. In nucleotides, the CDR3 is TGTGCCAGCAGTAGAGACTCCTACAATGAGCAGTTCTTC.

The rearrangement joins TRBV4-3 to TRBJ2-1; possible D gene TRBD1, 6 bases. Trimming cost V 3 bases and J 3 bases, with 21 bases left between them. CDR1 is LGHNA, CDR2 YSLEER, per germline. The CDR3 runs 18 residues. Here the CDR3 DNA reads TGCGCCAGCAGCCAGGGTCCGACATTGGGGGCCTTCTACAATGAGCAGTTCTTC. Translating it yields CASSQGPTLGAFYNEQFF.

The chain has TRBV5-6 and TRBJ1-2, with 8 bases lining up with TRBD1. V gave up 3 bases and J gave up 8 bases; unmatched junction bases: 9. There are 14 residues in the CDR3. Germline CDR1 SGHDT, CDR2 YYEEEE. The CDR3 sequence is CASSWIQGGKGYTF. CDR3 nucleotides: TGTGCCAGCAGCTGGATACAGGGGGGAAAGGGCTACACCTTC.

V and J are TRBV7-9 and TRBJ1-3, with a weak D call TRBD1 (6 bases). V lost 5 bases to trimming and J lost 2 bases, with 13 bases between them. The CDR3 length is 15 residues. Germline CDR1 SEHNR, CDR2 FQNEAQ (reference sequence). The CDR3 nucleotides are TGTGCCAGCAGCGCTATACAGGGAACTGGAAACACCATATATTTT. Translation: CASSAIQGTGNTIYF.

The CDR3 DNA is TGTGCCAGCACCTCCTCCGGGGGCACTGAAGCTTTCTTT. Protein: CASTSSGGTEAFF. V is TRBV7-9 and J is TRBJ1-1, with D possibly being TRBD1 (5 bases). The V end lost 7 bases, the J end lost 4 bases, and 13 bases lay between the germline ends. The CDR3 contains 13 residues. CDR1 is SEHNR and CDR2 is FQNEAQ in the germline V gene (reference sequence).

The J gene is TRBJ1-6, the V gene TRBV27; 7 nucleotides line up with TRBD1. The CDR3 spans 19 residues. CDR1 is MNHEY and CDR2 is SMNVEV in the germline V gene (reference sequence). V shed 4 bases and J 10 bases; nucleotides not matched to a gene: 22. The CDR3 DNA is TGTGCCAGCAGTTCTGAGGCGTTTTTCGGAGGGGGCATCAACTCACCCCTCCACTTT. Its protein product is CASSSEAFFGGGINSPLHF.

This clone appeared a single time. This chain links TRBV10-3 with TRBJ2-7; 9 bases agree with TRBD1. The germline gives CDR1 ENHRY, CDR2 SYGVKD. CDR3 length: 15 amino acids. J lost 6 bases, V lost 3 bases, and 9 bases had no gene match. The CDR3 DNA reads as TGTGCCATCAGTGATAGCGACAGGGGGGCAGGCGAGCAGTACTTC. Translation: CAISDSDRGAGEQYF.

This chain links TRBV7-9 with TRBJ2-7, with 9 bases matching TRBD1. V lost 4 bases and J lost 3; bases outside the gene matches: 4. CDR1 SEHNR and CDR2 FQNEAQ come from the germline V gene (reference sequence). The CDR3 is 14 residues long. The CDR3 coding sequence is TGTGCCAGCAGCTATCCGGGACAGGGCTACGAGCAGTACTTC. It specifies CASSYPGQGYEQYF.

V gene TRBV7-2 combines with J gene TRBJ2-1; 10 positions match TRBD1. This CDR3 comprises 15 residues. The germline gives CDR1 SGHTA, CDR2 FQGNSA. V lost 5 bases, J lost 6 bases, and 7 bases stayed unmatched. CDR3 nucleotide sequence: TGTGCCAGCAGCGGCCGGGACAGGGGTCTCAATGAGCAGTTCTTC. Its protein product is CASSGRDRGLNEQFF.

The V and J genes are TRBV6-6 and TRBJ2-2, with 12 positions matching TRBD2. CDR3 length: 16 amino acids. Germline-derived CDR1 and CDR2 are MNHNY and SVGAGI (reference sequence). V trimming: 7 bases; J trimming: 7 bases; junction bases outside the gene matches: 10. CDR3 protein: CASKRTSGNSGGELFF. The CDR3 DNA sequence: TGTGCCAGCAAACGGACTAGCGGGAATAGTGGCGGGGAGCTGTTTTTT.

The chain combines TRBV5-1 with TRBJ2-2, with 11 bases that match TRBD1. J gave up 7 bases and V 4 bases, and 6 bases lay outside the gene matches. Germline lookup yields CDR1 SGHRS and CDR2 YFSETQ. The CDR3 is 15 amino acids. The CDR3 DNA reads TGCGCCAGCAGCACCGGACAGGGGGCCGTCGGGGAGCTGTTTTTT. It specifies CASSTGQGAVGELFF.

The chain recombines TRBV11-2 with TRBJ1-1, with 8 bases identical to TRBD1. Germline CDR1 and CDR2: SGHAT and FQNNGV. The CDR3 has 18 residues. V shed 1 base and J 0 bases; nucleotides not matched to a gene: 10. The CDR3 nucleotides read TGTGCCAGCAGCTTAGTACGGACAGGGCTTCCGTTGAACACTGAAGCTTTCTTT. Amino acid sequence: CASSLVRTGLPLNTEAFF.

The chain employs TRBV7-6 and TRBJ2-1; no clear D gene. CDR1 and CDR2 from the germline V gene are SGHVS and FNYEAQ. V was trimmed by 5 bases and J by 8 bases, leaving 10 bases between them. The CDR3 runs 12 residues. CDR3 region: CASSLRIDEQFF. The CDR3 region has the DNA TGTGCCAGCAGCCTGCGTATCGATGAGCAGTTCTTC.

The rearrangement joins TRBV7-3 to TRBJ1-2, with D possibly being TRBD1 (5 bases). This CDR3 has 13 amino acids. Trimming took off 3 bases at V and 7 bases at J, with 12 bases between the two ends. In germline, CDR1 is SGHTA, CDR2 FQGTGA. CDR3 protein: CASSFAQGRGYTF. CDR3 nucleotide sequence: TGTGCCAGCAGCTTCGCTCAGGGTCGTGGCTACACCTTC.

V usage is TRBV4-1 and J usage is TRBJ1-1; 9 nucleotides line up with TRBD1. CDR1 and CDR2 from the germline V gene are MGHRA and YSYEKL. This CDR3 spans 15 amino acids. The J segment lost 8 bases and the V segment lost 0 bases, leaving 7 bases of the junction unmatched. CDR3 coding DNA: TGCGCCAGCAGCCAAGATCCCCGGGACAGGGTCGAAGCTTTCTTT. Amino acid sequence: CASSQDPRDRVEAFF.

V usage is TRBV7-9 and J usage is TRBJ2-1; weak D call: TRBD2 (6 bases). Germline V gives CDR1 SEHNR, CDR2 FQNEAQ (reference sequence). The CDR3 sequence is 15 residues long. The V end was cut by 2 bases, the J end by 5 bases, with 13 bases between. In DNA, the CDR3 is TGTGCCAGCAGCTTAAGTGGGACTCGACACAATGAGCAGTTCTTC. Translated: CASSLSGTRHNEQFF.

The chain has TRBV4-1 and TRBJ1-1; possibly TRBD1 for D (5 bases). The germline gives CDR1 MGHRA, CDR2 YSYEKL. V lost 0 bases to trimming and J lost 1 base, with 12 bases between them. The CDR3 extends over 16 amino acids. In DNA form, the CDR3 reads TGCGCCAGCAGCCAAGAGGGGGGACCGGAGAACACTGAAGCTTTCTTT. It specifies CASSQEGGPENTEAFF.

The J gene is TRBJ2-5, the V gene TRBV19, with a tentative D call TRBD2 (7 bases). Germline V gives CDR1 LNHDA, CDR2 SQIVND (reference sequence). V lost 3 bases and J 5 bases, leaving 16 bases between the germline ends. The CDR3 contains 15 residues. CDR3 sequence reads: CASSITAGEGETQYF. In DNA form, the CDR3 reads TGTGCCAGTAGTATCACGGCAGGGGAGGGGGAGACCCAGTACTTC.

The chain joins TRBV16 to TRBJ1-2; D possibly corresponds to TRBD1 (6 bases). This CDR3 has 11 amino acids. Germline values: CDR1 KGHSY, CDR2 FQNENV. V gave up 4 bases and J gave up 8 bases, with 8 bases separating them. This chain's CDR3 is CASSPGDGYTF. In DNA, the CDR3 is TGTGCCAGCAGCCCAGGGGACGGCTACACCTTC.

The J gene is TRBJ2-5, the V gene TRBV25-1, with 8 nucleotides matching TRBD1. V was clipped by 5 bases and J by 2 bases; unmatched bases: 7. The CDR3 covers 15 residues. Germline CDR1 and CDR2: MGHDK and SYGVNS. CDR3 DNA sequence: TGTGCCAGCAGTCAGGGGGCGGCAGGACAAGAGACCCAGTACTTC. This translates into CASSQGAAGQETQYF.

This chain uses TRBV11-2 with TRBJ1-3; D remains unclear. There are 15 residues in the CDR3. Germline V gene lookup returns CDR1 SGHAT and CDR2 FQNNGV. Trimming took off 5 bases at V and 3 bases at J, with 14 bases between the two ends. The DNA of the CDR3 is TGTGCCAGCAGCACCCCGGGTGGGTTTGGAAACACCATATATTTT. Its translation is CASSTPGGFGNTIYF.

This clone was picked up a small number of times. The CDR3 nucleotides read TGTGCCAGCAGTGCCGGGGGGGTCTATGGCTACACCTTC. Translating it yields CASSAGGVYGYTF. This chain links TRBV2 with TRBJ1-2; D is possibly TRBD1 (5 bases). This CDR3 region has 13 residues. In germline, CDR1 is SNHLY, CDR2 FYNNEI. The V and J ends lost 4 bases and 4 bases respectively, with 10 bases between them.

The CDR3 DNA is TGTGCCAGTAGTACCGCCCCGGGAAGCAATCAGCCCCAGCATTTT. This translates into CASSTAPGSNQPQHF. The genes are TRBV19 and TRBJ1-5; D call uncertain. The length of the CDR3 is 15 residues. Germline CDR1 reads LNHDA; CDR2 reads SQIVND (reference sequence). Trimming shortened V by 4 bases and J by 1 base, and 11 bases separated the two germline ends.

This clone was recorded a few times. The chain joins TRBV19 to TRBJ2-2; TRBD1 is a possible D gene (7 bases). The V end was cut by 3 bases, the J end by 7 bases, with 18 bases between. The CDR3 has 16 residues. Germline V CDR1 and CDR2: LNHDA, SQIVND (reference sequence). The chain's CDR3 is CASSMAGQRRGGELFF. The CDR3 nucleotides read TGTGCCAGTAGTATGGCGGGACAGCGGCGGGGCGGGGAGCTGTTTTTT.

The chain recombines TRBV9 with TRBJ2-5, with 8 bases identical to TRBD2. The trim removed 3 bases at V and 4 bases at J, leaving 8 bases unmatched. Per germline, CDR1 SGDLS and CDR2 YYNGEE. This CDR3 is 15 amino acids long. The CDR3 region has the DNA TGTGCCAGCAGCGCCGGGAATAGCGGGGTAGAGACCCAGTACTTC. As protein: CASSAGNSGVETQYF. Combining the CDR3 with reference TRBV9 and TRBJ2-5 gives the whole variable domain DSGVTQTPKHLITATGQRVTLRCSPRSGDLSVYWYQQSLDQGLQFLIQYYNGEERAKGNILERFSAQQFPDLHSELNLSSLELGDSALYFCASSAGNSGVETQYFGPGTRLLVL.

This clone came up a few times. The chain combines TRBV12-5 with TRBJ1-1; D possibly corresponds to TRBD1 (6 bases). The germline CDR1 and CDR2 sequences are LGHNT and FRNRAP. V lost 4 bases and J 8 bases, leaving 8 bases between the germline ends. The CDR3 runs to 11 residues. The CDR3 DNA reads TGTGCTAGTGGTTCGGGGACAGAAGCTTTCTTT. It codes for CASGSGTEAFF.